A selection of T cell receptor beta chains follows, all from one sample in a study of blood T cell repertoires in COVID-19. The table came from immunoSEQ multiplex PCR; TCRdb's copy has only in-frame clones and leaves some out. This table has 350,000 to 400,000 clones, around 87% appearing once. The source material was PBMCs or T cells enriched from blood (not recorded which). These TCRs come from a man aged 35 to 55 in a cohort exposed to, infected with or recovered from COVID-19 (not recorded which). CDR3s include the opening cysteine and the closing phenylalanine or tryptophan. D genes are given only for firm matches. Clone size is stated in some rows and not others, as once, few, many or a class when expanded.

size: -
J: TRBJ1-4
V: TRBV3-1/TRBV3-2
D: TRBD1
DNA: TGTGCCAGCAGCCAAGACCCCTCCACAGGGGCTCTCGAAAAACTGTTTTTT
CDR3: CASSQDPSTGALEKLFF

size: -
J: TRBJ1-2
V: TRBV28
D: -
DNA: TGTGCCAGCAGTCCTAACTCATTATGGGGCTACACCTTC
CDR3: CASSPNSLWGYTF

size: -
J: TRBJ2-2
V: TRBV18
D: TRBD2
DNA: TGTGCCAGCTTGGCGGGAGTTGGCACCGGGGAGCTGTTTTTT
CDR3: CASLAGVGTGELFF

size: -
J: TRBJ2-1
V: TRBV7-9
D: TRBD2
DNA: TGTGCCAGCAGGAAACCGGGACTAGCGGGCCCATCGTCCTACAATGAGCAGTTCTTC
CDR3: CASRKPGLAGPSSYNEQFF

size: -
J: TRBJ2-1
V: TRBV6-5
D: TRBD2
DNA: TGTGCCAGCTCCCCGGAACTAGCGAGTCCTGAGCAGTTCTTC
CDR3: CASSPELASPEQFF

size: -
J: TRBJ1-1
V: TRBV19
D: -
DNA: TGTGCCAGTAGTATAGCCGGGATTGGGGCTTTCTTT
CDR3: CASSIAGIGAFF

size: -
J: TRBJ1-5
V: TRBV9
D: -
DNA: TGTGCCAGCAGCCTCGTAGGCAATCAGCCCCAGCATTTT
CDR3: CASSLVGNQPQHF

size: once
J: TRBJ1-2
V: TRBV5-1
D: TRBD1
DNA: TGCGCCAGCAGCTCGGGGACAGGGGTTGGCTACACCTTC
CDR3: CASSSGTGVGYTF

size: -
J: TRBJ1-1
V: TRBV23-1
D: -
DNA: TGCGCCAGCAGTCAATCGAGAGGCAGGGTGGGCACTGAAGCTTTCTTT
CDR3: CASSQSRGRVGTEAFF

size: -
J: TRBJ2-2
V: TRBV19
D: -
DNA: TGTGCCAGTAGTATTAAAACCGGGGAGCTGTTTTTT
CDR3: CASSIKTGELFF

size: -
J: TRBJ2-7
V: TRBV27
D: -
DNA: TGTGCCAGCAGTTTATCTCTGACTAGAAACTACGAGCAGTACTTC
CDR3: CASSLSLTRNYEQYF

size: -
J: TRBJ2-2
V: TRBV5-1
D: -
DNA: TGCGCCAGCAGCTCCCAGGGTTACGGGGAGCTGTTTTTT
CDR3: CASSSQGYGELFF

size: -
J: TRBJ2-1
V: TRBV13
D: TRBD2
DNA: TGTGCCAGCAGGACCGGGACTAGCAGTTACAATGAGCAGTTCTTC
CDR3: CASRTGTSSYNEQFF

size: -
J: TRBJ2-7
V: TRBV13
D: -
DNA: TGTGCCAGCAGCTTATCCAGGGCCGAGCAGTACTTC
CDR3: CASSLSRAEQYF

size: -
J: TRBJ2-1
V: TRBV19
D: -
DNA: TGTGCCAGTAGTTTAGTAGACAGCTCCTACAATGAGCAGTTCTTC
CDR3: CASSLVDSSYNEQFF

size: once
J: TRBJ2-5
V: TRBV30
D: -
DNA: TGTGCCTGGAGCAGAAGGAGGACAGAGACCCAGTACTTC
CDR3: CAWSRRRTETQYF

size: -
J: TRBJ1-3
V: TRBV18
D: TRBD1
DNA: TGTGCCAGCTCACTCGACAGGGGAGACTCTGGAAACACCATATATTTT
CDR3: CASSLDRGDSGNTIYF

size: -
J: TRBJ1-1
V: TRBV6-5
D: -
DNA: TGTGCCAGCACCGCAAGGTCAGGGGAAGCTTTCTTT
CDR3: CASTARSGEAFF

size: -
J: TRBJ2-7
V: TRBV5-5
D: TRBD1
DNA: TGTGCCAGCAGCCCCGGACAGGGGAATGGATGGGCCTCCTACGAGCAGTACTTC
CDR3: CASSPGQGNGWASYEQYF

size: -
J: TRBJ2-3
V: TRBV7-9
D: TRBD2
DNA: TGTGCCAGCAGCTCGGAGGGACTAGCGGGAGGGCCCTCAACAGATACGCAGTATTTT
CDR3: CASSSEGLAGGPSTDTQYF

size: -
J: TRBJ1-1
V: TRBV7-3
D: TRBD1
DNA: TGTGCCAGCAGCTTGGGACAGGCTGCGAACACTGAAGCTTTCTTT
CDR3: CASSLGQAANTEAFF

size: -
J: TRBJ2-1
V: TRBV29-1
D: TRBD2
DNA: TGCAGCGTCCCGCGGACTAGCGGGAACCGTAACAATGAGCAGTTCTTC
CDR3: CSVPRTSGNRNNEQFF

size: -
J: TRBJ1-6
V: TRBV6-5
D: TRBD1
DNA: TGTGCCAGCAGGGCCGGGACAGGAAATTCACCCCTCCACTTT
CDR3: CASRAGTGNSPLHF

size: once
J: TRBJ2-5
V: TRBV5-1
D: -
DNA: TGCGCCAGCAGTCCGCAGGGTCAAGAGACCCAGTACTTC
CDR3: CASSPQGQETQYF

size: -
J: TRBJ1-5
V: TRBV2
D: -
DNA: TGTGCCAGCAGTGAAGAACAGGGCCAGCCCCAGCATTTT
CDR3: CASSEEQGQPQHF

size: few
J: TRBJ1-5
V: TRBV2
D: -
DNA: TGTGCCAGCAGTCAGACCGGGCAGCCCCAGCATTTT
CDR3: CASSQTGQPQHF

size: few
J: TRBJ1-1
V: TRBV19
D: TRBD1
DNA: TGTGCCAGTACCCCAGGGACAGGGTTGGGCACTGAAGCTTTCTTT
CDR3: CASTPGTGLGTEAFF

size: -
J: TRBJ1-1
V: TRBV25-1
D: -
DNA: TGTGCCAGCGGCCGGGGAACTGAAGCTTTCTTT
CDR3: CASGRGTEAFF

size: -
J: TRBJ1-1
V: TRBV2
D: TRBD1
DNA: TGTGCCAGCAGACCGCAGGGGGTGGGTGAAGCTTTCTTT
CDR3: CASRPQGVGEAFF

size: -
J: TRBJ2-5
V: TRBV5-6
D: -
DNA: TGTGCCAGCAGCTTGGGGCAGGGGGAGACCCAGTACTTC
CDR3: CASSLGQGETQYF

size: -
J: TRBJ2-2
V: TRBV7-2
D: -
DNA: TGTGCCAGCAGCTTAGCTGCCGGGACCGGGGAGCTGTTTTTT
CDR3: CASSLAAGTGELFF

size: -
J: TRBJ2-7
V: TRBV20-1
D: TRBD2
DNA: TGCAGTGCTAGTCAGCTAGCGGGAGTCAACGAGCAGTACTTC
CDR3: CSASQLAGVNEQYF